The 25 T cell receptor beta chains in this list originate from one sample, sequenced in a study of control samples from healthy donors and cancer patients. Assay: immunoSEQ multiplex PCR; the TCRdb copy retains only in-frame clones and omits some. The table lists 95,000 to 100,000 clones, around nine tenths of them singletons. Source material: blood. These receptors originate from a man aged 30-40 years in good health.

The genes are TRBV18 and TRBJ1-2, with D hard to call. Trimming left V 3 bases short and J 2 bases short, with 13 bases between. Germline lookup yields CDR1 KGHSH and CDR2 LQKENI. The CDR3 runs 15 residues. This chain's CDR3 is CASSPPGGVNYGYTF. CDR3 nucleotide sequence: TGTGCCAGCTCACCCCCCGGAGGAGTGAACTATGGCTACACCTTC.

The chain uses TRBV28 and TRBJ2-4, with 7 bases that match TRBD1. The germline V gene encodes CDR1 MDHEN and CDR2 SYDVKM. Trimming at V came to 3 bases and at J to 6 bases, leaving 8 bases not matched to a gene. The length of the CDR3 is 15 residues. CDR3 nucleotides: TGTGCCAGCAGTTTGACAGGGACATTGGTAAACATTCAGTACTTC. Translating gives CASSLTGTLVNIQYF.

This clone has just one count. V gene TRBV6-5 combines with J gene TRBJ2-2; D may match TRBD1 or TRBD2 (5 bases each). Germline CDR1 MNHEY, CDR2 SVGAGI. The germline V and J ends were trimmed by 6 bases and 1 base, with 9 bases remaining between them. This CDR3 has 14 residues. CDR3 loop: CASRGAGNTGELFF. As DNA, the CDR3 is TGTGCCAGCAGAGGGGCGGGGAACACCGGGGAGCTGTTTTTT.

J is TRBJ1-4 and V is TRBV5-4, with 7 bases fitting TRBD1. CDR3 length equals 16 residues. Germline CDR1 SGHNT, CDR2 YYREEE (reference sequence). With 3 bases clipped from V and 3 bases from J, the junction kept 8 bases outside the gene matches. CDR3 DNA: TGTGCCAGCAGCTCGCTTCAGGGGGGGCCTAATGAAAAACTGTTTTTT. It encodes CASSSLQGGPNEKLFF. Supplemented by reference TRBV5-4 and TRBJ1-4, the full variable domain reads ETGVTQSPTHLIKTRGQQVTLRCSSQSGHNTVSWYQQALGQGPQFIFQYYREEENGRGNFPPRFSGLQFPNYSSELNVNALELDDSALYLCASSSLQGGPNEKLFFGSGTQLSVL.

The chain employs TRBV30 and TRBJ1-1, with unresolved D. This CDR3 contains 13 residues. Trimming pared 4 bases from V and 1 base from J, leaving 10 bases between. CDR1 and CDR2 (germline): GTSNPN, SVGIG (reference sequence). Here the CDR3 reads CAWKKGRNTEAFF. DNA for the CDR3: TGTGCCTGGAAAAAGGGCAGGAACACTGAAGCTTTCTTT.

This clone was counted between two and nine times. This sequence joins TRBV28 and TRBJ2-6; D is uncertain. CDR3 length: 17 residues. CDR1 is MDHEN and CDR2 is SYDVKM in the germline V gene. The V end lost 5 bases, the J end lost 0 bases, and 14 bases lay between the germline ends. The CDR3 region has the DNA TGTGCCAGCAGTCATTCGTCTTCTATCTCTGGGGCCAACGTCCTGACTTTC. Protein sequence: CASSHSSSISGANVLTF.

This chain links TRBV19 with TRBJ2-7; 11 nucleotides match TRBD1. This CDR3 is built from 15 residues. Germline loops: CDR1 LNHDA, CDR2 SQIVND (reference sequence). Trimming cost V 3 bases and J 0 bases; bases outside gene matches: 1. The CDR3 loop is CASSMGTGGSYEQYF. The DNA of the CDR3 is TGTGCCAGTAGTATGGGGACAGGGGGCTCCTACGAGCAGTACTTC. The full variable domain, in which reference TRBV19 and TRBJ2-7 provide the parts outside the CDR3, is DGGITQSPKYLFRKEGQNVTLSCEQNLNHDAMYWYRQDPGQGLRLIYYSQIVNDFQKGDIAEGYSVSREKKESFPLTVTSAQKNPTAFYLCASSMGTGGSYEQYFGPGTRLTVT.

The rearrangement joins TRBV6-4 to TRBJ2-2; either TRBD1 or TRBD2 may supply D (5 bases each). The CDR3 has 13 amino acids. Germline loops: CDR1 MRHNA, CDR2 SNTAGT. V dropped 3 bases and J dropped 3 bases, with 5 bases sitting between them. The CDR3 sequence is CASSEGDTGELFF. Written as DNA, the CDR3 is TGTGCCAGCAGTGAGGGGGACACCGGGGAGCTGTTTTTT.

V usage is TRBV7-6 and J usage is TRBJ2-1; TRBD2 aligns across 13 bases. The trim removed 2 bases at V and 1 base at J, leaving 2 bases unmatched. CDR1 and CDR2 (germline): SGHVS, FNYEAQ. This CDR3 is built from 17 residues. The CDR3 nucleotides are TGTGCCAGCAGCTTAACTAGCGGGGGGGCTTCCTACAATGAGCAGTTCTTC. Protein product: CASSLTSGGASYNEQFF.

The chain joins TRBV14 to TRBJ2-2; D unclear. Trimming stripped 4 bases from V and 5 bases from J, with 8 bases between. This CDR3 spans 13 amino acids. Germline V gene sequence: CDR1 SGHDN, CDR2 FVKESK. Here the CDR3 reads CASSPTVTGELFF. The DNA of the CDR3 is TGTGCCAGCAGCCCTACCGTTACCGGGGAGCTGTTTTTT.

The chain carries TRBV7-8 and TRBJ2-1; D is ambiguous. V lost 0 bases and J 6 bases, leaving 9 bases between the germline ends. CDR3 length: 14 residues. CDR1 and CDR2 (germline): SGHVS, FQNEAQ. The CDR3 is CASSLARSSNEQFF. Written as DNA, the CDR3 is TGTGCCAGCAGCTTAGCGCGTAGTTCCAATGAGCAGTTCTTC.

The rearrangement links TRBV28 to TRBJ2-5; D not certain. Germline lookup yields CDR1 MDHEN and CDR2 SYDVKM. The germline V and J ends were trimmed by 3 bases and 5 bases, with 7 bases remaining between them. This CDR3 is built from 12 residues. CDR3 DNA: TGTGCCAGCAGTTTGAGGCGGGAGACCCAGTACTTC. Its translation: CASSLRRETQYF.

The V call is TRBV2, the J call TRBJ2-5; TRBD2 agrees at 7 bases. Trimming removed 4 bases from V and 4 bases from J; junction bases left unmatched: 0. Germline CDR1 SNHLY, CDR2 FYNNEI. The length of the CDR3 is 12 residues. The CDR3 sequence is CASSVAGETQYF. The CDR3 DNA is TGTGCCAGCAGTGTAGCGGGAGAGACCCAGTACTTC.

The V gene is TRBV6-6, the J gene TRBJ2-7; D may be TRBD1 (6 bases). Germline V lookup: CDR1 MNHNY, CDR2 SVGAGI (reference sequence). Trimming stripped 7 bases from V and 7 bases from J, with 17 bases between. The CDR3 length is 13 residues. The DNA for the CDR3 is TGTGCCAGCACCCCTGGGGCAGGGGCTGAGCAGTACGTC. It translates to CASTPGAGAEQYV.

This clone was observed a handful of times. The genes are TRBV5-4 and TRBJ2-1; 11 bases agree with TRBD1. V shed 4 bases, J shed 3 bases, and the junction held 3 bases outside the gene matches. Germline loops: CDR1 SGHNT, CDR2 YYREEE (reference sequence). The CDR3 spans 15 residues. This CDR3 reads CASSAGTGGYNEQFF. The CDR3 nucleotides are TGTGCCAGCAGCGCCGGGACAGGGGGCTACAATGAGCAGTTCTTC.

The rearrangement uses TRBV9 and TRBJ2-3, with D tentatively TRBD1 (6 bases). Per germline, CDR1 SGDLS and CDR2 YYNGEE. The V and J ends lost 0 bases and 2 bases respectively, with 19 bases between them. The CDR3 totals 18 residues. CDR3 in amino acids: CASSVDSGQGFNTDTQYF. The DNA for the CDR3 is TGTGCCAGCAGCGTAGACAGTGGGCAGGGGTTTAACACAGATACGCAGTATTTT.

This clone appeared a single time. The rearrangement links TRBV24-1 to TRBJ2-1; D is undetermined. The CDR3 runs 14 residues. V was clipped by 4 bases and J by 0 bases, with 6 bases between them. CDR1 is KGHDR and CDR2 is SFDVKD in the germline V gene. The CDR3 nucleotides are TGTGCCACCAGTGACCCAGGCTCCTACAATGAGCAGTTCTTC. Protein sequence: CATSDPGSYNEQFF.

The chain combines TRBV24-1 with TRBJ2-3; 13 bases agree with TRBD2. Germline-derived CDR1 and CDR2 are KGHDR and SFDVKD. V trimming: 3 bases; J trimming: 5 bases; junction bases outside the gene matches: 4. The CDR3 is made up of 16 amino acids. The CDR3 sequence is CATSDGLAGVLDTQYF. DNA of the CDR3: TGTGCCACCAGTGATGGACTAGCGGGAGTCTTAGATACGCAGTATTTT.

The gene calls are TRBV5-4 and TRBJ2-7, with D maybe TRBD1 (5 bases). Per the germline V gene, CDR1 is SGHNT and CDR2 is YYREEE (reference sequence). V shed 0 bases and J shed 7 bases, with 14 bases lying between them. There are 14 residues in the CDR3. CDR3 loop: CASSLEGYEREQYF. The CDR3 region has the DNA TGTGCCAGCAGCTTGGAGGGGTACGAACGGGAGCAGTACTTC.

The chain uses TRBV2 and TRBJ2-7; perhaps TRBD2 as D (5 bases). Germline values: CDR1 SNHLY, CDR2 FYNNEI. V lost 10 bases and J 0 bases, leaving 10 bases between the germline ends. The CDR3 extends over 12 amino acids. The chain's CDR3 is CATGGGSYEQYF. CDR3 bases: TGTGCCACTGGAGGAGGCTCCTACGAGCAGTACTTC.

This sequence joins TRBV5-6 and TRBJ1-1; no reliable D call. Germline V lookup: CDR1 SGHDT, CDR2 YYEEEE. This CDR3 is built from 13 residues. V dropped 4 bases and J dropped 4 bases, with 11 bases sitting between them. Here the CDR3 reads CASSLPTGTEAFF. CDR3 in DNA: TGTGCCAGCAGCCTCCCGACGGGCACTGAAGCTTTCTTT.

The sample holds one count of this clone. The genes are TRBV2 and TRBJ2-5; 8 bases line up with TRBD2. V lost 6 bases and J lost 5; bases outside the gene matches: 2. This CDR3 is built from 12 residues. Germline CDR1 is SNHLY and CDR2 is FYNNEI. The CDR3 here is CASRAGVETQYF. The CDR3 nucleotides are TGTGCCAGCAGAGCGGGGGTGGAGACCCAGTACTTC.

This chain joins TRBV4-2 and TRBJ2-1, with 12 bases fitting TRBD2. This CDR3 is 15 amino acids long. Germline V gives CDR1 LGHNA, CDR2 YNFKEQ. V lost 4 bases to trimming and J lost 9 bases; unmatched junction nucleotides: 7. CDR3 DNA: TGTGCCAGCAGCCTTTCTAGGACTAGCGGGACTGAGCAGTTCTTC. Its translation is CASSLSRTSGTEQFF.

This clone was recorded only once. This chain connects TRBV6-5 to TRBJ1-1; TRBD1 agrees at 10 bases. With V trimmed by 4 bases and J by 4 bases, 9 bases remained unmatched. Germline V lookup: CDR1 MNHEY, CDR2 SVGAGI. The CDR3 covers 16 residues. In nucleotides, the CDR3 is TGTGCCAGCAGTTCCGGACAGGGGGGACGGAGCACTGAAGCTTTCTTT. Translation gives CASSSGQGGRSTEAFF.

The chain couples TRBV19 to TRBJ1-2, with D possibly matching TRBD1 (6 bases). V gave up 5 bases and J gave up 8 bases, with 15 bases separating them. The CDR3 has 13 residues. Germline V gives CDR1 LNHDA, CDR2 SQIVND (reference sequence). CDR3 sequence: CASSPRGAGGYTF. The CDR3, as DNA: TGTGCCAGTAGTCCCAGGGGAGCCGGCGGCTACACCTTC.